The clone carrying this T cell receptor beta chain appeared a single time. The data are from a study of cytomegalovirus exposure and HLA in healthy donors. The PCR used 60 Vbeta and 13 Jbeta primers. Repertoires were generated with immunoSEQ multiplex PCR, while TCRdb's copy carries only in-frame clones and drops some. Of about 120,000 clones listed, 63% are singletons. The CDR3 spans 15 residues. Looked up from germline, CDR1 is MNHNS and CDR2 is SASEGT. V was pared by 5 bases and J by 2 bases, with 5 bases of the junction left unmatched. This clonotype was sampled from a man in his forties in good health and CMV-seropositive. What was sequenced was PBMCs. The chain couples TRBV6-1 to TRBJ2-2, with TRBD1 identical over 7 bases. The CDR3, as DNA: TGTGCCAGCAGTCCCGGGACAGCTAACACCGGGGAGCTGTTTTTT. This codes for CASSPGTANTGELFF.